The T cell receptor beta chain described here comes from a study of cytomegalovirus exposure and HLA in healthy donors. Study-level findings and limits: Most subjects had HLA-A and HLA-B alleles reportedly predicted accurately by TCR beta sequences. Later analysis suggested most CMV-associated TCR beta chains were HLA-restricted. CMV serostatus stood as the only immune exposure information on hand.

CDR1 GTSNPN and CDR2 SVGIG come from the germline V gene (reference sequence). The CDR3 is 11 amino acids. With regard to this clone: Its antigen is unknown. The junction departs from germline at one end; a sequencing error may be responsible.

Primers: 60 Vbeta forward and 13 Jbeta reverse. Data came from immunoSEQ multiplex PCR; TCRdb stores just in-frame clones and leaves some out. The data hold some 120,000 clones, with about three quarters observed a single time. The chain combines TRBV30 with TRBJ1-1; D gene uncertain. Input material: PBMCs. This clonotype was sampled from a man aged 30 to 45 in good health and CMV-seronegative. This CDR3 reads CAWSAGEDGIF. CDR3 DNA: TGTGCCTGGAGTGCTGGGGAGGACGGGATCTTT.